Listed here are 8 T cell receptor beta chains from one sample, sequenced in a study of monozygotic twins with inflammatory bowel disease (dated by TCRdb to the late 2010s). Preparation of the library involved 5' RACE. Data came from an Illumina HiSeq 2500. TCRdb reprocessed the reads and provides one entry for every CDR3 protein sequence; no DNA is given. The table for this sample lists about 160,000 distinct CDR3 sequences. The top ten hold about 2.4% of the sample. The specimen sequenced was blood. Receptors were obtained from a human donor with ulcerative colitis or Crohn's disease, or a healthy co-twin of an affected twin (not recorded which).

This chain links TRBV6-5 with TRBJ1-3. CDR1 and CDR2 (germline): MNHEY, SVGAGI. The length of the CDR3 is 15 residues. The CDR3 here is CASSSLGRGGNTIYF.

This CDR3 is CASSLDGGGMNTEAFF. The rearrangement joins TRBV5-1 to TRBJ1-1; lacking DNA, the TRBD1 call made by TCRdb goes unchecked. The CDR3 length is 16 residues. The germline V gene encodes CDR1 SGHRS and CDR2 YFSETQ. Looking up the rest from reference TRBV5-1 and TRBJ1-1 gives the full variable domain: KAGVTQTPRYLIKTRGQQVTLSCSPISGHRSVSWYQQTPGQGLQFLFEYFSETQRNKGNFPGRFSGRQFSNSRSEMNVSTLELGDSALYLCASSLDGGGMNTEAFFGQGTRLTVV.

The chain uses TRBV10-3 and TRBJ2-1; TCRdb names TRBD2, which stays unverified in the absence of DNA. CDR1 and CDR2 from the germline V gene are ENHRY and SYGVKD. CDR3 length equals 16 residues. The CDR3 spells CAISGSSRGGHNEQFF.

V gene TRBV27 combines with J gene TRBJ1-1; TCRdb returns TRBD1, unconfirmable since there is no DNA. The CDR3 totals 16 residues. From germline, CDR1 is MNHEY and CDR2 SMNVEV (reference sequence). CDR3 sequence: CASSLLRAGHNTEAFF.

The chain combines TRBV7-9 with TRBJ1-6. The germline V gene has CDR1 SEHNR and CDR2 FQNEAQ (reference sequence). This CDR3 is 13 amino acids long. The chain's CDR3 is CASSLETRSPLHF.

The rearrangement joins TRBV5-1 to TRBJ2-1; without DNA, the TCRdb call of TRBD1 cannot be checked. There are 15 residues in the CDR3. CDR1 SGHRS and CDR2 YFSETQ come from the germline V gene. The CDR3 protein is CASSLDPGVYNEQFF.

CDR3 in amino acids: CSAISGGETDTQYF. The chain joins TRBV20-1 to TRBJ2-3; no DNA is available, so the TRBD2 call from TCRdb remains unchecked. The V gene's germline CDR1 is DFQATT and CDR2 SNEGSKA (reference sequence). This CDR3 is built from 14 residues.

This chain connects TRBV3-1 to TRBJ2-7. This CDR3 has 14 residues. Germline V gene sequence: CDR1 LGHDT, CDR2 YNNKEL (reference sequence). The CDR3 reads CASSQRSRSYEQYF.